This T cell receptor beta chain comes out of a study of T-cell memory formation after mild COVID-19. This clonotype appeared a few times. The germline CDR1 and CDR2 sequences are SGHVS and FNYEAQ. The CDR3 covers 15 residues. Trimming stripped 4 bases from V and 1 base from J, with 13 bases between. Via MiXCR, TCRdb re-called the 5' RACE reads, giving one row per CDR3 protein. In the table there are about 90,000 distinct CDR3 sequences, around 16% of which are singletons. The chain uses TRBV7-6 and TRBJ1-1; tentatively, D is TRBD1 (6 bases). Sequenced material: PBMCs or a T cell subset sorted from them (not recorded which). The sequence derives from a man between 18 and 29 years old who had mild COVID-19 (a few samples of this study predate the infection). Cell type and time point are not known. CDR3 coding DNA: TGTGCCAGCAGCTCCTCCCGGGGGGCGAACACTGAAGCTTTCTTT. This encodes CASSSSRGANTEAFF.